This record concerns one TCR beta chain sequence. The antigen is unknown. These data come from a study of vaccination and CD4 T cells after COVID-19. The wider study: Convalescent patients, SARS-CoV-2 positive by nasal swab PCR, comprised some 10 mild cases and one severe case. Median time from second vaccine dose to sampling was roughly 72 days (14 to 241). Broader study findings: Nearly all convalescent vaccine-specific clones, 304 of 307, recognized only SARS-CoV-2 spike. Convalescent patients gained a median approximately 90% of their reactive clones only post-vaccination.

In TCRdb, the PCR reads were re-called with MiXCR into one record per CDR3 protein. The repertoire has tens of thousands of distinct CDR3 sequences, under 60% of them found once; the top ten carry 0.85% to 1.2%. The germline V gene encodes CDR1 ENHRY and CDR2 SYGVKD. The trim removed 3 bases at V and 2 bases at J, leaving 4 bases unmatched. CDR3 length: 15 amino acids. This sequence originates from a human donor who had recovered from COVID-19. V gene TRBV10-3 combines with J gene TRBJ2-7; 10 nucleotides agree with TRBD2. The input for sequencing was CD4+ T cells from blood, taken before SARS-CoV-2 vaccination. The DNA of the CDR3 is TGTGCCATCAGTGATTCCAGCGGGAGGGCCTACGAGCAGTACTTC. Its protein is CAISDSSGRAYEQYF.